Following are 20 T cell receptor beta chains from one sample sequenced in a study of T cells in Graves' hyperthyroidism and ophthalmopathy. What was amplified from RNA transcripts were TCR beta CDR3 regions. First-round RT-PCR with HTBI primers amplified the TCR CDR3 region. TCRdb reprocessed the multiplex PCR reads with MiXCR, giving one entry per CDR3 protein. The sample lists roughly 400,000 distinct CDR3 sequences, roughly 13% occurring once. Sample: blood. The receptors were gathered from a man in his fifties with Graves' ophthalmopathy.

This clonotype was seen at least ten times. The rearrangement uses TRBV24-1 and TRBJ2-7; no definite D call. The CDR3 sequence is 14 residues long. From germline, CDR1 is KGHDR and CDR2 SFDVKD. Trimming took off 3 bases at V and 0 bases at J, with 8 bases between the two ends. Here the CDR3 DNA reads TGTGCCACCAGTGATCGAGACTCCTCCTACGAGCAGTACTTC. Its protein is CATSDRDSSYEQYF.

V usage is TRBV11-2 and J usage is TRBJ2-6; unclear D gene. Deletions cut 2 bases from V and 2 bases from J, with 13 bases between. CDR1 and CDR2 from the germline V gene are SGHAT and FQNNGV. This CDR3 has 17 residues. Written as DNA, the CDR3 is TGTGCCAGCAGCTTAACCCCAGGAACAACTGGGGCCAACGTCCTGACTTTC. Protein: CASSLTPGTTGANVLTF.

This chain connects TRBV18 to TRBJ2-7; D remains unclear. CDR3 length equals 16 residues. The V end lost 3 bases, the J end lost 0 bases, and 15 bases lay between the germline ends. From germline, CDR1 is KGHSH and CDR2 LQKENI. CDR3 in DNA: TGTGCCAGCTCACCCACTCGGTCACCACTCTCCTACGAGCAGTACTTC. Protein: CASSPTRSPLSYEQYF.

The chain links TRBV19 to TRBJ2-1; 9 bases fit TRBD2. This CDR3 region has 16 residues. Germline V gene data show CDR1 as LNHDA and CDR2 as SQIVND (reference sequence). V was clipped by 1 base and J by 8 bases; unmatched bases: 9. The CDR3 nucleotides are TGTGCCAGTAGTATAGGCCCTAGCGGGAAACGATATGAGCAGTTCTTC. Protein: CASSIGPSGKRYEQFF.

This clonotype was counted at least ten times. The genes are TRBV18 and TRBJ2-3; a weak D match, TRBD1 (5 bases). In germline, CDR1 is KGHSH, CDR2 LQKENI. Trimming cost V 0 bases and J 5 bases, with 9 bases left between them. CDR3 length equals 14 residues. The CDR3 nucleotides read TGTGCCAGCTCACCACCCAGTCAGGGAGATACGCAGTATTTT. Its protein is CASSPPSQGDTQYF.

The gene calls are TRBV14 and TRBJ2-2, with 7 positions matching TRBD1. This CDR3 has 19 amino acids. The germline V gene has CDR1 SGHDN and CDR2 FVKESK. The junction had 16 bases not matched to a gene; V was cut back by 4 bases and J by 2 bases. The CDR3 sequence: CASSRDVGSGTDNTGELFF. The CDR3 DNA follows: TGTGCCAGCAGCCGAGATGTAGGATCGGGGACAGATAACACCGGGGAGCTGTTTTTT.

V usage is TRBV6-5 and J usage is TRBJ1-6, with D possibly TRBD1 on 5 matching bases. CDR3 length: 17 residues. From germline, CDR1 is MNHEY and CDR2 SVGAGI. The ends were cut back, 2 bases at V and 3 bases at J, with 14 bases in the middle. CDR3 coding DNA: TGTGCCAGCAGTTACCGGGGGATCAAGGGCTATAATTCACCCCTCCACTTT. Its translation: CASSYRGIKGYNSPLHF.

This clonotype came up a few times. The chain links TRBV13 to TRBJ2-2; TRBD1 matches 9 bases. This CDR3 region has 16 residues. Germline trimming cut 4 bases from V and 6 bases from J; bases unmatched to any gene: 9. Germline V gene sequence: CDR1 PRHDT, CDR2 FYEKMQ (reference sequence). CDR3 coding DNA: TGTGCCAGCAGCTCACCAGGGACAGGGTTCGCCGGGGAGCTGTTTTTT. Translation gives CASSSPGTGFAGELFF.

The CDR3 reads CASSLALGEGATNEKLFF. In DNA, the CDR3 is TGTGCCAGCAGCTTAGCCCTCGGAGAGGGAGCAACTAATGAAAAACTGTTTTTT. The gene calls are TRBV7-9 and TRBJ1-4; no firm D call. Germline V lookup: CDR1 SEHNR, CDR2 FQNEAQ (reference sequence). Between the trimmed V and J ends, which lost 0 bases and 0 bases, there was a span of 14 bases. CDR3 length equals 18 residues.

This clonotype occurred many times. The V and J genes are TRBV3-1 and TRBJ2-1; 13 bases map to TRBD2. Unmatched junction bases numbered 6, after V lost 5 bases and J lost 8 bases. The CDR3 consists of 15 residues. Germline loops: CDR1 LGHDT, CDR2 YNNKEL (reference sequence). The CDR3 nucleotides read TGTGCCAGCAGCAGGCGGACTAGCGGGAGAGATGAGCAGTTCTTC. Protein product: CASSRRTSGRDEQFF.

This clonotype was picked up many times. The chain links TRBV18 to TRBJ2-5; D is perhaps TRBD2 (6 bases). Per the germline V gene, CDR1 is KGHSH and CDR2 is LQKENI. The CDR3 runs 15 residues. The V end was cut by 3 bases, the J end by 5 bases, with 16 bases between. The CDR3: CASSPYLVAGETQYF. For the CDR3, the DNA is TGTGCCAGCTCACCTTACCTAGTCGCGGGGGAGACCCAGTACTTC.

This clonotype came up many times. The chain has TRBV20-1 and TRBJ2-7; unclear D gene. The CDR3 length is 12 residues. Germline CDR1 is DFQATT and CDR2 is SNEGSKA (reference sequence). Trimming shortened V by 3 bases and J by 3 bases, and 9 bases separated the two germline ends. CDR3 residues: CSASGRVYEQYF. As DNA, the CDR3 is TGCAGTGCTAGCGGTAGGGTCTACGAGCAGTACTTC.

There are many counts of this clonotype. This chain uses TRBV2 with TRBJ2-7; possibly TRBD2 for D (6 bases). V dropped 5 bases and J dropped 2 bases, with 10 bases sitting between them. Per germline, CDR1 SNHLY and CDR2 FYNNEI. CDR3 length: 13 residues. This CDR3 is CASSPTSPYEQYF. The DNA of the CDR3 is TGTGCCAGCAGTCCGACTAGTCCCTACGAGCAGTACTTC.

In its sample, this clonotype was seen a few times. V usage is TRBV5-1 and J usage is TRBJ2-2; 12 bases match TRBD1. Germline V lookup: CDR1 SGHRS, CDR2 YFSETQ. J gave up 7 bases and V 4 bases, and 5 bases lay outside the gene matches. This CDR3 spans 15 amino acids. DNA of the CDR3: TGCGCCAGCAGCCGGGACAGGGGGCCGATCGGGGAGCTGTTTTTT. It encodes CASSRDRGPIGELFF.

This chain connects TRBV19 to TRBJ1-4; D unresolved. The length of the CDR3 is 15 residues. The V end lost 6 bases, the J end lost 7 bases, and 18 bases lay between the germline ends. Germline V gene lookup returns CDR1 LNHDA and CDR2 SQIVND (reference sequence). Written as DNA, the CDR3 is TGTGCCAGTAGGGTGACGGACCATGGTTCTGAAAAACTGTTTTTT. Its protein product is CASRVTDHGSEKLFF. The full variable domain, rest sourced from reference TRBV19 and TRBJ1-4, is DGGITQSPKYLFRKEGQNVTLSCEQNLNHDAMYWYRQDPGQGLRLIYYSQIVNDFQKGDIAEGYSVSREKKESFPLTVTSAQKNPTAFYLCASRVTDHGSEKLFFGSGTQLSVL.

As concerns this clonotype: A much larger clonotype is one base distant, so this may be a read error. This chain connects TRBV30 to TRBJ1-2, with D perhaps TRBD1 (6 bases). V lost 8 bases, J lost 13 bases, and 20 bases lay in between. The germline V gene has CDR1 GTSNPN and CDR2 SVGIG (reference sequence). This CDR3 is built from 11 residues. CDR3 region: CAGQSPGGSTF. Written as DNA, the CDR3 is TGTGCCGGACAGTCACCGGGCGGCAGCACCTTC.

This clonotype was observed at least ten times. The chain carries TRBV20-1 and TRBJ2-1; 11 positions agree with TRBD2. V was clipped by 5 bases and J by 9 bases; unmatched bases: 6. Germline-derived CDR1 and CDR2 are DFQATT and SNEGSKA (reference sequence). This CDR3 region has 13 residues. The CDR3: CSAPGLAASEQFF. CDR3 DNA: TGCAGTGCTCCGGGACTAGCGGCCAGTGAGCAGTTCTTC.

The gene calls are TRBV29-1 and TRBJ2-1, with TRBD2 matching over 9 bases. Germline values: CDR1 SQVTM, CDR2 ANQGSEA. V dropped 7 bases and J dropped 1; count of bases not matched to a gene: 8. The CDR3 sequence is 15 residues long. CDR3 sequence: CSGGRAGGSYNEQFF. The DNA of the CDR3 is TGCAGCGGGGGAAGGGCGGGAGGGTCCTACAATGAGCAGTTCTTC.

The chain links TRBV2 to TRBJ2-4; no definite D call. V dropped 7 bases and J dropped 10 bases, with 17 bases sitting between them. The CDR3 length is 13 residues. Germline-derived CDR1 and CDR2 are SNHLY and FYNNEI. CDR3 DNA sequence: TGTGCCAGCAACCTGAAAGCAGAAGGGATTCAGTACTTC. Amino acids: CASNLKAEGIQYF.

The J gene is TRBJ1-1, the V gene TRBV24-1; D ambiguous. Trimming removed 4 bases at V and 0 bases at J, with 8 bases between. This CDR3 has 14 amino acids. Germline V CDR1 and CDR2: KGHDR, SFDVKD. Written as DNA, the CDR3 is TGTGCCACCAGTGACGGAAAATTGAACACTGAAGCTTTCTTT. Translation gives CATSDGKLNTEAFF.